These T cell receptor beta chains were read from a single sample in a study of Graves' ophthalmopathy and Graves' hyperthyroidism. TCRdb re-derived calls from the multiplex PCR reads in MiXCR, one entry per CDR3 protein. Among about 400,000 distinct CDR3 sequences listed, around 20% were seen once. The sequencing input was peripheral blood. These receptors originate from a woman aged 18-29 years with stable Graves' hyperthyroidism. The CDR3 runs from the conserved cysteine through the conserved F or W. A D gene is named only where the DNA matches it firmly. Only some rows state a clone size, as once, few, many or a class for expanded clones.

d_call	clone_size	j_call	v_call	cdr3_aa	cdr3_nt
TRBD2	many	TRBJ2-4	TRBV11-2	CASSPRLAGSVENIQYF	TGTGCCAGCAGCCCCAGACTAGCGGGATCCGTTGAAAACATTCAGTACTTC
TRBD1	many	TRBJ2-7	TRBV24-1	CATNPKRDRGCGCCYEQYF	TGTGCCACCAACCCAAAGCGGGACAGGGGCTGTGGCTGTTGTTACGAGCAGTACTTC
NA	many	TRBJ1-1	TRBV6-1	CASTEGRITEAFF	TGTGCCAGCACTGAAGGACGAATCACTGAAGCTTTCTTT
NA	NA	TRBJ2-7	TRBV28	CASNGFTPYEQYF	TGTGCCAGCAATGGTTTTACCCCCTACGAGCAGTACTTC
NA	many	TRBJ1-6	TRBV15	CATSRNLGRDSPLHF	TGTGCCACCAGCAGAAACCTCGGAAGGGATTCACCCCTCCACTTT
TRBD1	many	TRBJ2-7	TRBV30	CAWSPPTGYSYEQYF	TGTGCCTGGAGCCCACCGACAGGGTATTCTTACGAGCAGTACTTC
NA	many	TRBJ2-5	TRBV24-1	CATSDPWTGMETQYF	TGTGCCACCAGTGACCCTTGGACCGGCATGGAGACCCAGTACTTC
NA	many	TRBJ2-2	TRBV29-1	CSVGQANTGELFF	TGCAGCGTTGGACAGGCGAACACCGGGGAGCTGTTTTTT
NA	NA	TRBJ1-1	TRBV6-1	CASSEHKLNTEAFF	TGTGCCAGCAGTGAACATAAATTGAACACTGAAGCTTTCTTT
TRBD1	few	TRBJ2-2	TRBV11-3	CASSHGTGGTGELFF	TGTGCCAGCAGCCACGGGACAGGGGGGACCGGGGAGCTGTTTTTT
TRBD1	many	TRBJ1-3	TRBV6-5	CASSYSGTGGNTIYF	TGTGCCAGCAGTTACAGCGGGACAGGGGGAAACACCATATATTTT
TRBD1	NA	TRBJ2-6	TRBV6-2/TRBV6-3	CASRPTGYGANVLTF	TGTGCCAGCAGACCGACAGGGTATGGGGCCAACGTCCTGACTTTC
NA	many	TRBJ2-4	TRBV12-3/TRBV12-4	CASSLADGGGNIQYF	TGTGCCAGCAGTTTAGCGGACGGAGGGGGGAACATTCAGTACTTC
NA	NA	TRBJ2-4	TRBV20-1	CSARGAGLNIQYF	TGCAGTGCTAGGGGGGCTGGGTTGAACATTCAGTACTTC
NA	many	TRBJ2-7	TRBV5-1	CASSNPRSSYEQYF	TGCGCCAGCAGCAACCCACGGAGCTCCTACGAGCAGTACTTC
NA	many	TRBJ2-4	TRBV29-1	CSVALLAKNIQYF	TGCAGCGTTGCACTCCTAGCCAAAAACATTCAGTACTTC
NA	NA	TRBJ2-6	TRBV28	CASSLLTDSSGANVLTF	TGTGCCAGCAGTTTACTAACGGACAGCTCTGGGGCCAACGTCCTGACTTTC
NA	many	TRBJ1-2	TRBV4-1	CASSQEGRGTGYTF	TGCGCCAGCAGCCAAGAAGGCAGGGGAACTGGCTACACCTTC
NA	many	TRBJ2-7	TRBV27	CASSLIGLRYEQYF	TGTGCCAGCAGTTTAATTGGCCTCCGCTACGAGCAGTACTTC
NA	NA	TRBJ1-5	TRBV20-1	CSAPTGSNQPKHF	TGCAGTGCCCCGACAGGCAGCAATCAGCCCAAGCATTTT
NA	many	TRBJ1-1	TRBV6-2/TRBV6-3	CASITERNTEAFF	TGTGCCAGCATTACGGAGAGAAACACTGAAGCTTTCTTT
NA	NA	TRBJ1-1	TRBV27	CASSLYRGSTEAFF	TGTGCCAGCAGTTTATATCGGGGAAGCACTGAAGCTTTCTTT
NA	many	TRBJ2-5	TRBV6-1	CASSAQRWTGRGETQYF	TGTGCCAGCAGTGCACAACGGTGGACAGGACGCGGGGAGACTCAGTACTTC
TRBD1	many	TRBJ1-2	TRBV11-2	CASSFRDRAYGYTF	TGTGCCAGCAGTTTCCGGGACAGGGCCTATGGCTACACCTTC
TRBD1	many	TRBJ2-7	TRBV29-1	CSVRLTGGNYEQYF	TGCAGCGTTCGACTGACAGGGGGTAACTACGAGCAGTACTTC
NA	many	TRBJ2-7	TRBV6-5	CASSYRVGSYEQYF	TGTGCCAGCAGTTACAGGGTTGGATCCTACGAGCAGTACTTC
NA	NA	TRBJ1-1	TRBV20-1	CSASSGLMNTEAFF	TGCAGTGCTAGTTCAGGGCTCATGAACACTGAAGCTTTCTTT
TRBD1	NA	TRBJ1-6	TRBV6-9	CASSWGRGYTNSPLHF	TGTGCCAGCAGTTGGGGCAGGGGGTACACCAATTCACCCCTCCACTTT
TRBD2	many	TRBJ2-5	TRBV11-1	CASSLARGGELQETQYF	TGTGCCAGCAGCTTAGCGCGGGGAGGGGAGCTCCAAGAGACCCAGTACTTC
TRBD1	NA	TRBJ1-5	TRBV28	CASSLSGGRYDQPQHF	TGTGCCAGCAGTTTGTCAGGGGGTAGGTACGATCAGCCCCAGCATTTT
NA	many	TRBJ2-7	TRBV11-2	CASSLGSRKSYEQYF	TGTGCCAGCAGCTTAGGGAGTCGGAAAAGCTACGAGCAGTACTTC
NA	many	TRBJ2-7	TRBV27	CASSFLRGSYEQYF	TGTGCCAGCAGTTTCCTTCGGGGGTCCTACGAGCAGTACTTC
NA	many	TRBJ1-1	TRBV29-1	CSVEDSGRQAHTEAFF	TGCAGCGTTGAAGATTCGGGGCGACAGGCACACACTGAAGCTTTCTTT
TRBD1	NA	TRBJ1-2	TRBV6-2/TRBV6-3	CASSPGTGPYGYTF	TGTGCCAGCAGTCCCGGGACAGGGCCTTATGGCTACACCTTC
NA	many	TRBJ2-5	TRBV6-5	CASSYSRGQTQYF	TGTGCCAGCAGTTACAGCAGGGGTCAGACCCAGTACTTC
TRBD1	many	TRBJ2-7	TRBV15	CATSMDRGLYEQYF	TGTGCCACCAGCATGGACAGGGGACTTTACGAGCAGTACTTC
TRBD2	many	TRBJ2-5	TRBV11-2	CASSLRGLAGVSETQYF	TGTGCCAGCAGCTTACGGGGACTAGCGGGAGTCAGTGAGACCCAGTACTTC
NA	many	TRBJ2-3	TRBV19	CASSIATNSDTQYF	TGTGCCAGTAGTATAGCAACGAATTCAGATACGCAGTATTTT
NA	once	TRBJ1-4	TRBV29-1	CSVGGHDRNEKLFF	TGCAGCGTTGGAGGTCATGACCGTAATGAAAAACTGTTTTTT
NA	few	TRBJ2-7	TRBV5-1	CASSSYTGLEQYF	TGCGCCAGCAGCTCCTATACAGGCCTCGAGCAGTACTTC
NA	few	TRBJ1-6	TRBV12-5	CASGATGVTYNSPLHF	TGTGCTAGTGGTGCAACGGGTGTGACATATAATTCACCCCTCCACTTT
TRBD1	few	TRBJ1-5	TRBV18	CASSPGQGRGGNQPQHF	TGTGCCAGCTCACCAGGACAGGGAAGAGGTGGCAATCAGCCCCAGCATTTT
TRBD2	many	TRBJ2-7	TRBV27	CASSTPGLALF	TGTGCCAGCAGTACTCCCGGACTAGCTCTCTTC
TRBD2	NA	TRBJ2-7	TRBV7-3	CASSPPPGGTLREQYF	TGTGCCAGCAGCCCCCCCCCGGGGGGGACTCTGCGCGAGCAGTACTTC
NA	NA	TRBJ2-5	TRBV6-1	CASNGGDSPRTQYF	TGTGCCAGCAACGGGGGTGACAGCCCAAGGACCCAGTACTTC
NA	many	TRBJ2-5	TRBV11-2	CASSTLVLRAQYF	TGTGCCAGCAGCACCCTTGTCCTTCGGGCCCAGTACTTC
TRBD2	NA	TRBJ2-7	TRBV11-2	CASSPQAGGAYEQYF	TGTGCCAGCAGCCCCCAAGCGGGAGGGGCCTACGAGCAGTACTTC
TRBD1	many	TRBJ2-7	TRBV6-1	CASRWTGGGTYEQYF	TGTGCCAGCAGATGGACAGGGGGCGGCACCTACGAGCAGTACTTC
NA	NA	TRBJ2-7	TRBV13	CASSFYGPGSSYEQYF	TGTGCCAGCAGCTTCTATGGGCCAGGGAGCTCCTACGAGCAGTACTTC
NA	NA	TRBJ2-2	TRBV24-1	CATSDFRHLNTGELFF	TGTGCCACCAGTGATTTTAGGCACCTTAACACCGGGGAGCTGTTTTTT
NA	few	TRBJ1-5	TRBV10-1	CASSEQEISNQPQHF	TGCGCCAGCAGTGAGCAGGAGATAAGCAATCAGCCCCAGCATTTT
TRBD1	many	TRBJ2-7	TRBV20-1	CSARGQASRSYEQYF	TGCAGTGCTAGGGGACAGGCTTCACGCTCCTACGAGCAGTACTTC
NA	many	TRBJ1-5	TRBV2	CASSEERKGRNQPQHF	TGTGCCAGCAGTGAAGAGAGGAAGGGGCGCAATCAGCCCCAGCATTTT
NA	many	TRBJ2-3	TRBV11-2	CASSLLRRPADTQYF	TGTGCCAGCAGCTTACTCCGCCGGCCGGCGGATACGCAGTATTTT
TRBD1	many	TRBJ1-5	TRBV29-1	CSVARGGGQPQHF	TGCAGCGTTGCCAGGGGGGGGGGTCAGCCCCAGCATTTT